This paragraph reports one T cell receptor beta chain. Its cognate antigen is unknown. These data originate in a study of shared clonotypes between healthy human individuals. Study findings and constraints: Sampling covered blood only; tissue repertoires likely differ. For naive CD4 cells, roughly 5% of clonotypes were shared across a handful of donors.

TCRdb's copy holds only in-frame clones and misses some; the assay was immunoSEQ multiplex PCR. The sample lists around 2,100,000 clones; just under 95% were seen once. The naive CD8 fraction comprised CD45RO-negative cells positively selected for CCR7 and excluded terminally differentiated effector memory CD45RA+ cells. The donors, healthy adults who were HIV-negative, had experienced no recent acute infections or vaccinations. Trimming removed 5 bases from V and 3 bases from J, with 14 bases in between. Germline V gives CDR1 PRHDT, CDR2 FYEKMQ (reference sequence). CDR3 length: 14 residues. The chain employs TRBV13 and TRBJ2-7; D is perhaps TRBD1 (6 bases). The sequenced sample was naive CD8+ T cells sorted from blood. The sequence came from a man aged 18 to 29 in good health. The CDR3 sequence: CASSAGSGDYEQYF. The CDR3, as DNA: TGTGCCAGCAGCGCAGGGTCAGGGGACTACGAGCAGTACTTC.